This TCR beta chain was captured in a study of blood T cell repertoires in COVID-19. Overall study: COVID-19 samples collected from the United States, Italy and Spain covered acute and convalescent phases.

Membership in each cohort depended on participant-reported clinical history. In the original workflow: Estimation of nucleated cell counts was performed using reference gene primer amplification. TCRdb's copy holds only in-frame clones and misses some; the assay was immunoSEQ multiplex PCR. The DNA gave D and trimming, while V, J and clone size come from that table. The top ten clones hold 1% of a sample with roughly 340,000 clones, approximately 92% of them seen once. The ends were cut back, 4 bases at V and 4 bases at J, with 16 bases in the middle. CDR1 is LNHDA, CDR2 SQIVND, per germline (reference sequence). The CDR3 is 15 residues long.

The material sequenced was PBMCs or T cells enriched from blood (not recorded which). The chain employs TRBV19 and TRBJ1-2; tentatively, D is TRBD1 (6 bases). This TCR derives from a man between 18 and 29 years old who had recovered from COVID-19. The CDR3 nucleotides read TGTGCCAGTAGTACTAGGACAGTCCCACTCTATGGCTACACCTTC. This gives the protein CASSTRTVPLYGYTF.